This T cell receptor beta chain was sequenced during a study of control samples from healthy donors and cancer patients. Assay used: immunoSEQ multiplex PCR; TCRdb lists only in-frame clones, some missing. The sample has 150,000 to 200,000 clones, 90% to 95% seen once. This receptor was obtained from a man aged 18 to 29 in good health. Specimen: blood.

In nucleotides, the CDR3 is TGTGCCAGCAGTTTTCGACGTGTGAACACTGAAGCTTTCTTT. Protein product: CASSFRRVNTEAFF. The chain has TRBV27 and TRBJ1-1; no reliable D call. CDR3 length: 14 amino acids. Per germline, CDR1 MNHEY and CDR2 SMNVEV (reference sequence). V was pared by 3 bases and J by 0 bases, with 8 bases between.